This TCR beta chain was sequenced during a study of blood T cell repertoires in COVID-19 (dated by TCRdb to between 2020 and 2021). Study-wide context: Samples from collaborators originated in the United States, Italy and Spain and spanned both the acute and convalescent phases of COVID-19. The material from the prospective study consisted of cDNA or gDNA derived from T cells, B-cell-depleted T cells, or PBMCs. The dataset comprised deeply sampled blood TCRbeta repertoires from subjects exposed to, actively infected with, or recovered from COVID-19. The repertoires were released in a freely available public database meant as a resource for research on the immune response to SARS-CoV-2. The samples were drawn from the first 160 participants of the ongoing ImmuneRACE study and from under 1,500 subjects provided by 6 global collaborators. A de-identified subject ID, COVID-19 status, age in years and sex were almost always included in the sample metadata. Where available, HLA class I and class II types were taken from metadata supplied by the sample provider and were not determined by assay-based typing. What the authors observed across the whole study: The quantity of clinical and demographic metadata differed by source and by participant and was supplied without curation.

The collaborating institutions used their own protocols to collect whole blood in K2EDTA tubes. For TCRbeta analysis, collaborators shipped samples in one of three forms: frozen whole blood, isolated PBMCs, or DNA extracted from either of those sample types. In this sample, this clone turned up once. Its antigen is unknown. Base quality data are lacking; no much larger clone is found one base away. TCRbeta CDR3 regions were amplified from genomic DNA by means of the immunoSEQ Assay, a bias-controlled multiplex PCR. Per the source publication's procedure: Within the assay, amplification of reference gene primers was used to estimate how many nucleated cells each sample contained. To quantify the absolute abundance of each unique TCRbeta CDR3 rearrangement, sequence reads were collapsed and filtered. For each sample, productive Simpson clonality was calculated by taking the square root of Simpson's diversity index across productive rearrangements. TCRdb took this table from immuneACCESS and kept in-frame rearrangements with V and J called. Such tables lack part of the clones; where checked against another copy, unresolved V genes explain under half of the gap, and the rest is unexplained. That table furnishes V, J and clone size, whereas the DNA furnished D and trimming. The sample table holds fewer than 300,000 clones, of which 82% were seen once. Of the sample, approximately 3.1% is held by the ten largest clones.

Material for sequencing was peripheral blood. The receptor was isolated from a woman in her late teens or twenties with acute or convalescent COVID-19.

The DNA is as follows: TGTGCCTGGAGTGGGACAGGGGGCTATGGATCACCCCTCCACTTT. This codes for CAWSGTGGYGSPLHF. Recombination joined TRBV30 with TRBJ1-6; 11 of the junction bases match TRBD1. Trimming takes 1 base off V and 10 bases off J; junction bases not matched to a gene: 6. Taken from the germline V gene (reference sequence), the CDR1 and CDR2 loops are GTSNPN and SVGIG. Its CDR3 holds 15 amino acids, cysteine through phenylalanine. The sequence is cut down to CDR3 DNA, 45 bases in frame from base 1. With all but the CDR3 taken from the reference TRBV30 and TRBJ1-6 genes, the full variable domain is: SQTIHQWPATLVQPVGSPLSLECTVEGTSNPNLYWYRQAAGRGLQLLFYSVGIGQISSEVPQNLSASRPQDRQFILSSKKLLLSDSGFYLCAWSGTGGYGSPLHFGNGTRLTVT.